Listed here are 29 T cell receptor beta chains from one sample, sequenced in a study of long-term antiretroviral therapy in people with HIV (dated by TCRdb to 2021 to 2024). The immunoSEQ hsTCRB v3.0 assay was used at survey level resolution to sequence the TRB variable region. Sourced from immuneACCESS, this table was stored by TCRdb with only in-frame sequences that have V and J called. A share of the clones is absent; for the studies checked, an unresolved V gene accounts for under half, and the remainder has no known explanation. A total of tens of thousands of clones appear in this sample, about 80% of them only once. The top ten hold 10% to 12% of the sample. Specimen: unsorted PBMCs, collected 1.1 years before starting antiretroviral therapy. The receptor source for this set is a woman in her thirties or forties with HIV.

The CDR3 coding sequence is TGTGCCAGCAGCTTAGGGGTAGGCAGCTACGAGCAGTACTTC. As protein: CASSLGVGSYEQYF. The chain combines TRBV11-2 with TRBJ2-7, with unresolved D. V was pared by 1 base and J by 3 bases, with 10 bases between. CDR1 is SGHAT and CDR2 is FQNNGV in the germline V gene. The length of the CDR3 is 14 residues.

The rearrangement joins TRBV11-3 to TRBJ2-1; D gene uncertain. The germline V gene encodes CDR1 SGHNT and CDR2 YENEEA. The CDR3 spans 11 residues. V shed 8 bases and J shed 3 bases, with 5 bases lying between them. The CDR3 sequence is CASSDYNEQFF. CDR3 DNA: TGTGCCAGCTCTGACTACAATGAGCAGTTCTTC.

In nucleotides, the CDR3 is TGTGCCAGTATCTCCATGGACGGAGGGGGCAATCAGCCCCAGCATTTT. Its translation is CASISMDGGGNQPQHF. The chain links TRBV19 to TRBJ1-5, with a possible D match to TRBD1 (5 bases). V lost 7 bases and J lost 2, with 18 bases in between. This CDR3 spans 16 amino acids. CDR1 is LNHDA and CDR2 is SQIVND in the germline V gene (reference sequence).

The DNA for the CDR3 is TGTGCCAGCAGCTTGAACGCGAACACCGGGGAGCTGTTTTTT. Protein: CASSLNANTGELFF. The rearrangement joins TRBV7-2 to TRBJ2-2; D call uncertain. The V and J ends lost 3 bases and 0 bases respectively, with 5 bases between them. This CDR3 has 14 amino acids. CDR1 and CDR2 from the germline V gene are SGHTA and FQGNSA.

Here the CDR3 reads CASSFDSGSYNEQFF. In DNA form, the CDR3 reads TGTGCCAGCAGCTTCGACAGCGGGTCGTACAATGAGCAGTTCTTC. V and J are TRBV7-9 and TRBJ2-1; D is possibly TRBD2 (6 bases). CDR1 and CDR2 (germline): SEHNR, FQNEAQ (reference sequence). V was pared by 3 bases and J by 4 bases, with 13 bases between. This CDR3 region has 15 residues.

This clone was observed a handful of times. The V and J genes are TRBV9 and TRBJ2-2; D unclear. The CDR3 consists of 14 residues. From germline, CDR1 is SGDLS and CDR2 YYNGEE. V was cut by 0 bases and J by 7 bases, with 10 bases left in between. Here the CDR3 reads CASSVGDAIGELFF. The CDR3 nucleotides read TGTGCCAGCAGCGTAGGAGACGCCATCGGGGAGCTGTTTTTT.

The chain carries TRBV9 and TRBJ2-2, with a possible D match to TRBD2 (5 bases). The germline V gene encodes CDR1 SGDLS and CDR2 YYNGEE. CDR3 length: 15 amino acids. The V gene lost 3 bases and the J gene lost 7 bases, with 16 bases spanning the gap. The CDR3 DNA follows: TGTGCCAGCAGCGAGGGAGTTCGGGAAAGCGGGGAGCTGTTTTTT. Its translation: CASSEGVRESGELFF.

The CDR3 protein is CASNHRGRETQYF. CDR3 DNA: TGCGCCAGCAACCACAGGGGAAGAGAGACCCAGTACTTC. The chain recombines TRBV5-1 with TRBJ2-5; TRBD1 aligns across 7 bases. The CDR3 has 13 amino acids. V was clipped by 6 bases and J by 4 bases; unmatched bases: 6. Germline V lookup: CDR1 SGHRS, CDR2 YFSETQ.

V is TRBV5-1 and J is TRBJ1-1, with a weak D call TRBD1 (6 bases). V lost 0 bases, J lost 3 bases, and 15 bases lay in between. Germline loops: CDR1 SGHRS, CDR2 YFSETQ. The CDR3 covers 16 residues. CDR3 DNA sequence: TGCGCCAGCAGCTTGGCCATATGGGAGGGGGACACTGAAGCTTTCTTT. As protein: CASSLAIWEGDTEAFF.

J is TRBJ2-5 and V is TRBV5-6; TRBD1 matches at 11 bases. The J segment lost 3 bases and the V segment lost 5 bases, leaving 6 bases of the junction unmatched. The CDR3 has 15 amino acids. From germline, CDR1 is SGHDT and CDR2 YYEEEE. DNA of the CDR3: TGTGCCAGCAGTTACGGGACAGGGGGAGAAGAGACCCAGTACTTC. It codes for CASSYGTGGEETQYF. Based on the CDR3 plus reference TRBV5-6 and TRBJ2-5, the full variable domain is DAGVTQSPTHLIKTRGQQVTLRCSPKSGHDTVSWYQQALGQGPQFIFQYYEEEERQRGNFPDRFSGHQFPNYSSELNVNALLLGDSALYLCASSYGTGGEETQYFGPGTRLLVL.

The chain carries TRBV29-1 and TRBJ2-3; TRBD2 agrees at 7 bases. Germline values: CDR1 SQVTM, CDR2 ANQGSEA. CDR3 length: 15 residues. V shed 3 bases and J 4 bases; nucleotides not matched to a gene: 10. As DNA, the CDR3 is TGCAGCGTTGATGGTCGGGGGGTGTTTCCAGATACGCAGTATTTT. Translation gives CSVDGRGVFPDTQYF.

The gene calls are TRBV19 and TRBJ2-5; no clear D gene. This CDR3 has 12 residues. Trimming cost V 3 bases and J 5 bases, with 7 bases left between them. CDR1 and CDR2 (germline): LNHDA, SQIVND (reference sequence). The CDR3 is CASSIGYETQYF. CDR3 sequence (DNA): TGTGCCAGTAGTATCGGCTACGAGACCCAGTACTTC. Looking up the rest from reference TRBV19 and TRBJ2-5 gives the full variable domain: DGGITQSPKYLFRKEGQNVTLSCEQNLNHDAMYWYRQDPGQGLRLIYYSQIVNDFQKGDIAEGYSVSREKKESFPLTVTSAQKNPTAFYLCASSIGYETQYFGPGTRLLVL.

This clone has just one count. The V call is TRBV29-1, the J call TRBJ1-1, with 8 bases fitting TRBD1. The junction had 4 bases not matched to a gene; V was cut back by 6 bases and J by 4 bases. The CDR3 extends over 12 amino acids. Per germline, CDR1 SQVTM and CDR2 ANQGSEA. For the CDR3, the DNA is TGCAGCGTAACACAGGGGGTCACTGAAGCTTTCTTT. It is translated as CSVTQGVTEAFF.

This sequence joins TRBV18 and TRBJ2-3; D remains ambiguous. There are 15 residues in the CDR3. The germline V and J ends were trimmed by 3 bases and 2 bases, with 12 bases remaining between them. In germline, CDR1 is KGHSH, CDR2 LQKENI. CDR3 sequence: CASSPGRTLTDTQYF. CDR3 nucleotide sequence: TGTGCCAGCTCACCGGGCAGAACCCTCACAGATACGCAGTATTTT.

The chain employs TRBV11-2 and TRBJ2-7; 7 nucleotides align to TRBD1. Per the germline V gene, CDR1 is SGHAT and CDR2 is FQNNGV. Trimming removed 1 base from V and 3 bases from J; junction bases left unmatched: 12. This CDR3 comprises 17 residues. CDR3 region: CASSLGPGTVNHYEQYF. CDR3 nucleotides: TGTGCCAGCAGCTTAGGTCCTGGGACAGTCAATCACTACGAGCAGTACTTC. The full variable domain, with the rest looked up from reference TRBV11-2 and TRBJ2-7, is EAGVAQSPRYKIIEKRQSVAFWCNPISGHATLYWYQQILGQGPKLLIQFQNNGVVDDSQLPKDRFSAERLKGVDSTLKIQPAKLEDSAVYLCASSLGPGTVNHYEQYFGPGTRLTVT.

The chain links TRBV15 to TRBJ2-1, with 10 bases aligning to TRBD2. After removal of 6 bases from V and 2 bases from J, the junction contained 4 bases not matched to a gene. The CDR3 has 15 residues. CDR1 and CDR2 from the germline V gene are LNHNV and YYDKDF (reference sequence). CDR3 sequence (DNA): TGTGCCACCAGTCCCGGGACTAGCGCCTACAATGAGCAGTTCTTC. This translates into CATSPGTSAYNEQFF.

The chain joins TRBV9 to TRBJ2-3; 9 positions agree with TRBD1. The CDR3 length is 15 residues. CDR1 and CDR2 (germline): SGDLS, YYNGEE. The ends lost 3 bases at V and 6 bases at J; junction bases unmatched: 8. DNA of the CDR3: TGTGCCAGCAGCGCCACAGGGGGCGCTTGGGATACGCAGTATTTT. This encodes CASSATGGAWDTQYF. Full variable domain (remainder filled in from reference TRBV9 and TRBJ2-3): DSGVTQTPKHLITATGQRVTLRCSPRSGDLSVYWYQQSLDQGLQFLIQYYNGEERAKGNILERFSAQQFPDLHSELNLSSLELGDSALYFCASSATGGAWDTQYFGPGTRLTVL.

The chain combines TRBV7-9 with TRBJ2-1; 7 bases align to TRBD1. Per germline, CDR1 SEHNR and CDR2 FQNEAQ (reference sequence). The CDR3 consists of 13 residues. V lost 4 bases and J lost 7; bases outside the gene matches: 4. The CDR3: CASSSGTANEQFF. For the CDR3, the DNA is TGTGCCAGCAGCTCCGGGACAGCTAATGAGCAGTTCTTC. Based on the CDR3 plus reference TRBV7-9 and TRBJ2-1, the full variable domain is DTGVSQNPRHKITKRGQNVTFRCDPISEHNRLYWYRQTLGQGPEFLTYFQNEAQLEKSRLLSDRFSAERPKGSFSTLEIQRTEQGDSAMYLCASSSGTANEQFFGPGTRLTVL.

The genes are TRBV10-3 and TRBJ2-7; D tentatively fits TRBD1 or TRBD2 (6 bases each). Germline V gene sequence: CDR1 ENHRY, CDR2 SYGVKD. Trimming pared 10 bases from V and 4 bases from J, leaving 20 bases between. This CDR3 region has 14 residues. The CDR3 region is CATRWGDTRYEQYF. In DNA, the CDR3 is TGTGCCACCCGCTGGGGGGACACCCGATACGAGCAGTACTTC.

The genes are TRBV7-9 and TRBJ1-4; 7 bases are a match to TRBD1. Germline CDR1 reads SEHNR; CDR2 reads FQNEAQ (reference sequence). The CDR3 runs 16 residues. Unmatched junction bases numbered 7, after V lost 4 bases and J lost 2 bases. As DNA, the CDR3 is TGTGCCAGCAGCTCACCAAAGGGGGCCACTAATGAAAAACTGTTTTTT. Protein product: CASSSPKGATNEKLFF.

There are a few counts of this clone. The chain combines TRBV10-3 with TRBJ1-5, with D possibly TRBD1 on 6 matching bases. The germline V and J ends were trimmed by 3 bases and 0 bases, with 9 bases remaining between them. The CDR3 spans 15 residues. CDR1 is ENHRY, CDR2 SYGVKD, per germline. For the CDR3, the DNA is TGTGCCATCAGTGACCGGGACAATAGCAATCAGCCCCAGCATTTT. The encoded protein is CAISDRDNSNQPQHF.

In this sample, this clone turned up once. The chain recombines TRBV5-5 with TRBJ2-3; 8 bases are a match to TRBD2. The V gene's germline CDR1 is SGHKS and CDR2 YYEKEE (reference sequence). Trimming cost V 0 bases and J 1 base; bases outside gene matches: 4. The CDR3 spans 16 residues. The CDR3 DNA reads as TGTGCCAGCAGCTTGGCTGGGACTAGAGGCACAGATACGCAGTATTTT. Protein sequence: CASSLAGTRGTDTQYF.

The V gene is TRBV5-4, the J gene TRBJ1-2; a weak D match, TRBD1 (5 bases). The V gene's germline CDR1 is SGHNT and CDR2 YYREEE (reference sequence). This CDR3 spans 16 amino acids. Trimming stripped 0 bases from V and 5 bases from J, with 17 bases between. The CDR3 loop is CASSLAGQGVNYGYTF. CDR3 DNA sequence: TGTGCCAGCAGCTTGGCAGGCCAGGGCGTCAATTATGGCTACACCTTC.

The CDR3 loop is CASSLKGLAAQETQYF. As DNA, the CDR3 is TGTGCCAGCAGCTTAAAAGGACTAGCGGCCCAAGAGACCCAGTACTTC. The chain employs TRBV5-4 and TRBJ2-5; 10 bases are a match to TRBD2. This CDR3 region has 16 residues. CDR1 SGHNT and CDR2 YYREEE come from the germline V gene (reference sequence). Unmatched junction bases numbered 5, after V lost 2 bases and J lost 1 base.

The chain employs TRBV19 and TRBJ2-7; D might be TRBD2 (6 bases). Per germline, CDR1 LNHDA and CDR2 SQIVND (reference sequence). Trimming took off 5 bases at V and 1 base at J, with 12 bases between the two ends. The CDR3 runs to 14 residues. CDR3 in DNA: TGTGCCAGTAGTCCCGGACTATCGTCCTACGAGCAGTACTTC. Amino acids: CASSPGLSSYEQYF.

The chain joins TRBV7-9 to TRBJ1-2, with a tentative D call TRBD1 (5 bases). This CDR3 has 13 residues. Trimming stripped 5 bases from V and 8 bases from J, with 15 bases between. In germline, CDR1 is SEHNR, CDR2 FQNEAQ (reference sequence). The CDR3 region has the DNA TGTGCCAGCAGCCGTATCTCGGGGGAGGGCTACACCTTC. Translated: CASSRISGEGYTF.

V and J are TRBV10-3 and TRBJ2-5; 7 bases are a match to TRBD2. J lost 5 bases, V lost 3 bases, and 9 bases had no gene match. The CDR3 sequence is 15 residues long. Germline V gene sequence: CDR1 ENHRY, CDR2 SYGVKD. The CDR3 loop reads CAISDPAGVRETQYF. The DNA of the CDR3 is TGTGCCATCAGTGACCCTGCGGGAGTAAGGGAGACCCAGTACTTC.

The V call is TRBV5-1, the J call TRBJ2-1; D is possibly TRBD1 (5 bases). The germline V gene has CDR1 SGHRS and CDR2 YFSETQ. Between the trimmed V and J ends, which lost 0 bases and 1 base, there was a span of 11 bases. There are 16 residues in the CDR3. CDR3 sequence reads: CASSLEGVGSYNEQFF. The CDR3 DNA reads TGCGCCAGCAGCTTGGAAGGGGTTGGGTCCTACAATGAGCAGTTCTTC.

This clone appeared a single time. The chain carries TRBV5-4 and TRBJ1-2, with D maybe TRBD1 (6 bases). The CDR3 loop spans 14 amino acids. V was clipped by 3 bases and J by 4 bases, with 13 bases between them. CDR1 SGHNT and CDR2 YYREEE come from the germline V gene (reference sequence). CDR3 sequence (DNA): TGTGCCAGCAGCTGGGAGGGAGGGGGCTATGGCTACACCTTC. Encoded protein: CASSWEGGGYGYTF.